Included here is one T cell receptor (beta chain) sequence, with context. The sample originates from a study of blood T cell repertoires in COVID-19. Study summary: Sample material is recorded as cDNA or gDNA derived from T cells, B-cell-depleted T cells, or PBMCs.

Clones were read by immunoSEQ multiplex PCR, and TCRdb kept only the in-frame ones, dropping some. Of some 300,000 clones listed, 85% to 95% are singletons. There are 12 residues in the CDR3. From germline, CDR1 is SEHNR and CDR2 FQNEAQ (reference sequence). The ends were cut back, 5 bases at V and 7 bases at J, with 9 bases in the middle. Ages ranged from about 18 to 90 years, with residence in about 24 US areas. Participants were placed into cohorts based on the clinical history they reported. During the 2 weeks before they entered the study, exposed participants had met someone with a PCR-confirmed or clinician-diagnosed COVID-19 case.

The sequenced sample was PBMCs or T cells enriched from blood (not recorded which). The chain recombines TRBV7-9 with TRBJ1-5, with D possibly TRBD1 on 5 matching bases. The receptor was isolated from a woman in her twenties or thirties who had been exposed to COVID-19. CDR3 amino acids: CASSPGEQPQHF. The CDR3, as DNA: TGTGCCAGCAGCCCGGGGGAGCAGCCCCAGCATTTT.